This T cell receptor (beta chain) emerged from a study of metastatic and nonmetastatic thyroid tumors (dated by TCRdb to the early 2020s). Study-level background: Repertoires were compared across peripheral blood and tumor or nodule tissue samples from malignant and benign thyroid patients.

No patient had received any treatment before thyroid surgery. Using T-cell receptor beta sequencing, the study looked back at clinical samples from patients collected from about 2011 to 2019. This clone was observed at least ten times. The antigen it recognizes is unknown. Base-call qualities are not available, and no considerably larger clone is one nucleotide away. For this chain, trimming is 0 bases at the V end and 4 bases at the J end, and the number of junction bases without a gene match is 28. The CDR3 has 23 amino acids, counting the end cysteine and phenylalanine. Solely the CDR3 DNA is kept, with 69 bases framed from the first base. Taken from the germline V gene, the CDR1 and CDR2 loops are LGHNT and FRNRAP. What the authors observed across the whole study: In both blood and tumor samples, malignant tumors were reported to have significantly higher TCR beta diversity than benign nodules.

The library came from PCR. The sequencer listed for this sample is Illumina HiSeq 4000. High-throughput sequencing was used to profile the CDR3 region of the TCR beta-chain in every patient. The original pipeline was this. The researchers built a classifier to tell apart papillary thyroid cancer patients with distant metastasis, based on CDR3 differences among clinicopathological groups. Repertoire diversity was assessed with the Shannon index, and tumor-blood repertoire similarity with the Morisita-Horn index. TCRdb trimmed public reads at Q25 via fastp, called clones via MiXCR and kept in-frame beta chains. Here the V and J calls rest on TCRdb's processing, not on the authors' analysis. The sample data list tens of thousands of clones, and 9.5% to 15% of these were observed just once. The ten most abundant clones make up around 11% of the sample.

Specimen: blood. The TCR comes from a female donor with papillary thyroid cancer or a benign thyroid nodule (not recorded which). Some clones in this sample may be carry-over from other donors' samples. Recombination connected TRBV12-5 to TRBJ2-5, with 8 central nucleotides matching TRBD2. The CDR3 sequence is CASGLVAHSPGAGGGGGRETQYF. DNA sequence: TGTGCTAGTGGTTTGGTGGCCCATTCACCAGGGGCGGGAGGAGGAGGCGGAAGAGAGACCCAGTACTTC.